This T cell receptor (beta chain) was sequenced for a study of T cells in Graves' hyperthyroidism and ophthalmopathy. The PBMCs were taken from about 9.7 ml of fresh peripheral blood. Authors of the study amplified TCR beta CDR3 regions from RNA transcripts. The HTBI primer set was used in a first-round RT-PCR of the TCR CDR3. TCRdb independently ran MiXCR on the multiplex PCR reads; one entry per CDR3 protein. The sample consists of around 300,000 distinct CDR3 sequences, approximately 18% of them appearing once. This clonotype was seen repeatedly, ten times or more. Material for sequencing was blood. This sequence originates from a man aged 50-59 years with Graves' ophthalmopathy.

The CDR3 region has the DNA TGTGCCAGCTCACCCGGGGCAGGGTTGAACACTGAAGCTTTCTTT. This sequence encodes CASSPGAGLNTEAFF. The chain uses TRBV18 and TRBJ1-1; TRBD1 is a possible D gene (5 bases). The CDR3 contains 15 residues. Trimming removed 3 bases at V and 0 bases at J, with 11 bases between. Germline V gives CDR1 KGHSH, CDR2 LQKENI.